This TCR beta chain came from a study of T cell responses to AZD1222 COVID-19 vaccine. The germline gives CDR1 MNHEY, CDR2 SVGAGI. V was shortened by 3 bases and J by 5 bases, with 4 bases between the two germline ends. CDR3 length: 11 amino acids. This table comes from immunoSEQ multiplex PCR, and its TCRdb copy is limited to in-frame clones, with some not included. The sample includes 130,000 or so clones, roughly 93% of them seen just once. This clone was detected once. The chain has TRBV6-5 and TRBJ1-1; D ambiguous. This specimen consisted of peripheral blood, obtained on day 0 of AZD1222 vaccination. This sequence originates from an adult in good health. CDR3 nucleotides: TGTGCCAGCAGTTATATGACTGAAGCTTTCTTT. It specifies CASSYMTEAFF.